The present entry profiles one TCR beta chain with its context. The record originates from a study of T cell changes during pregnancy in multiple sclerosis. Data came from immunoSEQ multiplex PCR; TCRdb stores just in-frame clones and leaves some out. This table holds roughly 90,000 clones, approximately 92% found once. V was clipped by 0 bases and J by 3 bases; unmatched bases: 5. Germline V lookup: CDR1 SGHVS, CDR2 FQNEAQ. This CDR3 is 16 amino acids long. The source of this sequence is a female donor with multiple sclerosis, enrolled in a pregnancy study. The sequencing here drew on peripheral blood, taken in the first trimester of pregnancy. J is TRBJ2-1 and V is TRBV7-8, with 7 bases matching TRBD2. CDR3 coding DNA: TGTGCCAGCAGCTTAGCGGGGGAGGGCCTCTACAATGAGCAGTTCTTC. This encodes CASSLAGEGLYNEQFF.